One and the same sample provided the 31 T cell receptor beta chains below, sequenced in a study of blood T cell repertoires in COVID-19. Data came from immunoSEQ multiplex PCR; TCRdb stores just in-frame clones and leaves some out. This sample yields about 120,000 clones, of which about 89% are seen a single time; 25% to 30% belongs to the top ten. Input material: peripheral blood. All receptors derive from a woman in her 70s with acute or convalescent COVID-19.

This chain uses TRBV29-1 with TRBJ1-2; weak D call: TRBD1 (5 bases). V was clipped by 2 bases and J by 0 bases, with 10 bases between them. The CDR3 runs to 14 residues. The germline V gene encodes CDR1 SQVTM and CDR2 ANQGSEA. The CDR3 DNA is TGCAGCGTTGAAAGGGGTCTAGCTAACTATGGCTACACCTTC. It specifies CSVERGLANYGYTF.

The chain joins TRBV27 to TRBJ1-2; a weak D match, TRBD1 (6 bases). The CDR3 loop spans 14 amino acids. Trimming removed 6 bases from V and 2 bases from J, with 13 bases in between. CDR1 is MNHEY, CDR2 SMNVEV, per germline (reference sequence). In DNA, the CDR3 is TGTGCCAGCAGGTCGACAGGCGCCAACTATGGCTACACCTTC. Protein: CASRSTGANYGYTF.

The CDR3 here is CASGLVYMGGNPTDTQYF. The CDR3 DNA sequence: TGTGCTAGTGGTTTGGTATATATGGGGGGGAACCCCACAGATACGCAGTATTTT. This chain links TRBV12-5 with TRBJ2-3; TRBD2 aligns across 7 bases. The germline CDR1 and CDR2 sequences are LGHNT and FRNRAP. J lost 2 bases, V lost 0 bases, and 11 bases had no gene match. This CDR3 has 18 amino acids.

The chain's CDR3 is CASSSGYGYTF. CDR3 nucleotides: TGTGCCAGCAGCTCAGGATATGGCTACACCTTC. V and J are TRBV5-4 and TRBJ1-2, with D unclear. The ends were cut back, 3 bases at V and 5 bases at J, with 5 bases in the middle. The CDR3 contains 11 residues. Looked up from germline, CDR1 is SGHNT and CDR2 is YYREEE (reference sequence).

V and J are TRBV28 and TRBJ2-7; D is possibly TRBD1 (6 bases). The CDR3 has 15 amino acids. V lost 3 bases and J 0 bases, leaving 12 bases between the germline ends. The germline CDR1 and CDR2 sequences are MDHEN and SYDVKM. The CDR3 loop is CASSFAGASSYEQYF. In DNA, the CDR3 is TGTGCCAGCAGTTTCGCAGGGGCCAGCTCCTACGAGCAGTACTTC.

The V gene is TRBV27, the J gene TRBJ1-6; no firm D call. V lost 6 bases to trimming and J lost 3 bases, with 12 bases between them. The CDR3 covers 15 residues. CDR1 is MNHEY, CDR2 SMNVEV, per germline (reference sequence). The CDR3 sequence: CASRTRGIYNSPLHF. CDR3 nucleotides: TGTGCCAGCAGAACCCGGGGAATCTATAATTCACCCCTCCACTTT.

The J gene is TRBJ2-2, the V gene TRBV7-6; 7 bases line up with TRBD1. Trimming cost V 4 bases and J 4 bases; bases outside gene matches: 9. This CDR3 spans 16 amino acids. In germline, CDR1 is SGHVS, CDR2 FNYEAQ. CDR3 in amino acids: CASSSDVDRLTGELFF. The DNA of the CDR3 is TGTGCCAGCAGCTCGGACGTGGACAGGCTCACCGGGGAGCTGTTTTTT.

The chain links TRBV25-1 to TRBJ2-1; 11 bases map to TRBD2. J was trimmed by 4 bases and V by 6 bases; bases with no gene match: 5. The CDR3 runs 15 residues. Germline values: CDR1 MGHDK, CDR2 SYGVNS. The DNA for the CDR3 is TGTGCCAGCAGCGCCGGGACTAGCGGTTACAATGAGCAGTTCTTC. Amino acids: CASSAGTSGYNEQFF.

This chain connects TRBV10-3 to TRBJ1-1, with unresolved D. Germline CDR1 reads ENHRY; CDR2 reads SYGVKD. This CDR3 contains 14 residues. Trimming took off 7 bases at V and 0 bases at J, with 12 bases between the two ends. CDR3 residues: CAITPREMNTEAFF. CDR3 DNA: TGTGCCATCACCCCAAGAGAGATGAACACTGAAGCTTTCTTT.

The chain combines TRBV5-5 with TRBJ1-2; 8 bases map to TRBD1. The CDR3 totals 14 residues. CDR1 is SGHKS and CDR2 is YYEKEE in the germline V gene (reference sequence). With 5 bases clipped from V and 6 bases from J, the junction kept 9 bases outside the gene matches. CDR3 protein: CASRLGTGVDGYTF. The DNA for the CDR3 is TGTGCCAGCAGACTGGGGACAGGCGTCGATGGCTACACCTTC.

This clone was recorded only once. As DNA, the CDR3 is TGTGCCAGCAGTTACTCGAGGGATTCGGGAAACACCATATATTTT. Its protein is CASSYSRDSGNTIYF. V and J are TRBV6-5 and TRBJ1-3; D not certain. Deletions cut 0 bases from V and 4 bases from J, with 10 bases between. This CDR3 contains 15 residues. Germline-derived CDR1 and CDR2 are MNHEY and SVGAGI.

The chain couples TRBV2 to TRBJ2-7, with D possibly matching TRBD2 (6 bases). Germline lookup yields CDR1 SNHLY and CDR2 FYNNEI. The CDR3 is made up of 13 amino acids. Trimming shortened V by 6 bases and J by 0 bases, and 9 bases separated the two germline ends. CDR3 in amino acids: CASRTGDSYEQYF. The CDR3, as DNA: TGTGCCAGCAGGACGGGGGACTCCTACGAGCAGTACTTC.

The chain recombines TRBV5-6 with TRBJ1-4; TRBD1 matches at 9 bases. This CDR3 contains 15 residues. The V gene end was trimmed by 0 bases and the J gene end by 10 bases; junction bases not matched to a gene: 7. The germline V gene encodes CDR1 SGHDT and CDR2 YYEEEE. CDR3 residues: CASSLATGGLLKLFF. The CDR3 DNA reads as TGTGCCAGCAGCTTGGCTACAGGGGGCCTTCTAAAACTGTTTTTT.

The chain has TRBV6-5 and TRBJ2-7, with 9 bases that match TRBD1. The V gene end was trimmed by 7 bases and the J gene end by 6 bases; junction bases not matched to a gene: 13. Germline values: CDR1 MNHEY, CDR2 SVGAGI. The CDR3 is 15 residues long. CDR3 DNA: TGTGCCAGCAATCCCAGGACAGGGGAGGTCTCCGAGCAGTACTTC. Its translation: CASNPRTGEVSEQYF.

The V gene is TRBV6-5, the J gene TRBJ2-2; tentatively, D is TRBD2 (5 bases). Germline CDR1 and CDR2: MNHEY and SVGAGI. This CDR3 has 13 residues. The V and J ends lost 4 bases and 14 bases respectively, with 17 bases between them. The CDR3 sequence: CASSSSWERPLFF. DNA for the CDR3: TGTGCCAGCAGTTCGAGTTGGGAGCGTCCCCTGTTTTTT.

The rearrangement joins TRBV14 to TRBJ2-1; 7 positions agree with TRBD1. Losses at the gene ends were 6 bases for V and 0 bases for J; bases not matched to a gene: 8. The germline CDR1 and CDR2 sequences are SGHDN and FVKESK. This CDR3 has 16 amino acids. The CDR3, as DNA: TGTGCCAGCAGACGGACAGGCCCGAGCTCCTACAATGAGCAGTTCTTC. It translates to CASRRTGPSSYNEQFF.

This chain uses TRBV6-5 with TRBJ2-7, with TRBD1 identical over 9 bases. The length of the CDR3 is 14 residues. Germline trimming cut 8 bases from V and 2 bases from J; bases unmatched to any gene: 7. The germline V gene has CDR1 MNHEY and CDR2 SVGAGI. CDR3 nucleotide sequence: TGTGCCAGCCAAACCGGGACAGGGACCTACGAGCAGTACTTC. This translates into CASQTGTGTYEQYF.

The chain links TRBV4-2 to TRBJ1-2; D is undetermined. This CDR3 region has 16 residues. V lost 0 bases and J lost 1, with 12 bases in between. Germline CDR1 LGHNA, CDR2 YNFKEQ. CDR3 DNA: TGTGCCAGCAGCCAAGATACTAGGCACAATAACTATGGCTACACCTTC. Amino acid sequence: CASSQDTRHNNYGYTF.

This clone was observed a handful of times. The chain combines TRBV30 with TRBJ2-6, with D unclear. There are 14 residues in the CDR3. Trimming cost V 2 bases and J 0 bases, with 5 bases left between them. Per the germline V gene, CDR1 is GTSNPN and CDR2 is SVGIG (reference sequence). CDR3 amino acids: CAWSYSSGANVLTF. For the CDR3, the DNA is TGTGCCTGGAGTTATAGCTCTGGGGCCAACGTCCTGACTTTC.

This clone was counted only a few times. The rearrangement uses TRBV12-3 or TRBV12-4 and TRBJ2-7, with a tentative D call TRBD1 (6 bases). Trimming pared 6 bases from V and 1 base from J, leaving 10 bases between. CDR3 length: 13 amino acids. CDR3 coding DNA: TGTGCCAGCAGACCCCAGGGGTCCTACGAGCAGTACTTC. It yields the protein CASRPQGSYEQYF.

The chain carries TRBV30 and TRBJ2-5; 8 positions match TRBD2. There are 14 residues in the CDR3. Germline V gene data show CDR1 as GTSNPN and CDR2 as SVGIG (reference sequence). V gave up 0 bases and J gave up 7 bases; unmatched junction bases: 7. This CDR3 reads CAWSVGGAWGTQYF. In nucleotides, the CDR3 is TGTGCCTGGAGTGTCGGGGGGGCCTGGGGGACCCAGTACTTC.

The genes are TRBV5-6 and TRBJ2-5, with D perhaps TRBD1 (6 bases). This CDR3 region has 14 residues. Germline V gene sequence: CDR1 SGHDT, CDR2 YYEEEE. Trimming shortened V by 3 bases and J by 3 bases, and 12 bases separated the two germline ends. CDR3 bases: TGTGCCAGCAGCTCGACTTGGGACAAAGAGACCCAGTACTTC. Its protein product is CASSSTWDKETQYF.

The chain uses TRBV27 and TRBJ1-2, with TRBD1 matching over 10 bases. This CDR3 contains 14 residues. V shed 3 bases, J shed 5 bases, and the junction held 3 bases outside the gene matches. Germline V gives CDR1 MNHEY, CDR2 SMNVEV (reference sequence). CDR3 sequence reads: CASSFGGQGYGYTF. DNA of the CDR3: TGTGCCAGCAGTTTCGGGGGACAGGGGTATGGCTACACCTTC.

The CDR3 DNA is TGTGCCAGCAGCTTACCCGGGACAGGGCCAAATTCACCCCTCCACTTT. Translation: CASSLPGTGPNSPLHF. This chain uses TRBV7-9 with TRBJ1-6, with 9 bases aligning to TRBD1. This CDR3 spans 16 amino acids. The V gene end was trimmed by 2 bases and the J gene end by 7 bases; junction bases not matched to a gene: 6. Germline CDR1 is SEHNR and CDR2 is FQNEAQ (reference sequence).

The V and J genes are TRBV21-1 and TRBJ2-1; TRBD1, as called in the table, went unchecked against the DNA. TRBV21-1 is a listed pseudogene. The CDR3 extends over 14 amino acids. CDR3 sequence (DNA): TGTGCCAGCCCCCGGGACAGGGGAAGTAATGAGCAGTTCTTC. It encodes CASPRDRGSNEQFF.

CDR3 coding DNA: TGCGCCAGCAGCCGATTTGGGACTAGCGGGGGAATAGAAGAGCAGTACTTC. As protein: CASSRFGTSGGIEEQYF. The chain couples TRBV5-1 to TRBJ2-7; 14 bases fit TRBD2. The CDR3 totals 17 residues. Trimming took 4 bases from V and 7 from J; bases not matched to a gene: 13. CDR1 SGHRS and CDR2 YFSETQ come from the germline V gene.

In this sample, this clone turned up once. In nucleotides, the CDR3 is TGTGCCAGCAGCCCCACCCCACTAGCGGGGGGCACAGATACGCAGTATTTT. It yields the protein CASSPTPLAGGTDTQYF. This chain joins TRBV7-3 and TRBJ2-3, with TRBD2 matching over 11 bases. The germline V gene encodes CDR1 SGHTA and CDR2 FQGTGA. V lost 5 bases, J lost 1 base, and 8 bases stayed unmatched. This CDR3 is 17 amino acids long.

The chain uses TRBV28 and TRBJ2-7; 8 bases match TRBD1. This CDR3 comprises 15 residues. CDR1 and CDR2 (germline): MDHEN, SYDVKM. Germline trimming cut 5 bases from V and 3 bases from J; bases unmatched to any gene: 9. This CDR3 is CASSPTGTGDYEQYF. In DNA, the CDR3 is TGTGCCAGCAGTCCCACCGGGACAGGCGACTACGAGCAGTACTTC. The complete variable domain, with remaining parts taken from reference TRBV28 and TRBJ2-7, reads DVKVTQSSRYLVKRTGEKVFLECVQDMDHENMFWYRQDPGLGLRLIYFSYDVKMKEKGDIPEGYSVSREKKERFSLILESASTNQTSMYLCASSPTGTGDYEQYFGPGTRLTVT.

The chain links TRBV19 to TRBJ1-2; 9 bases match TRBD1. With V trimmed by 7 bases and J by 7 bases, 10 bases remained unmatched. CDR3 size: 14 residues. Germline loops: CDR1 LNHDA, CDR2 SQIVND (reference sequence). The CDR3 loop is CASTMSRDRAGYTF. CDR3 nucleotide sequence: TGTGCCAGTACCATGTCCCGGGACAGGGCTGGCTACACCTTC.

This rearrangement joins TRBV11-3 to TRBJ1-1; no clear D. The V and J ends lost 5 bases and 5 bases respectively, with 15 bases between them. The CDR3 contains 14 residues. Germline assignment: CDR1 SGHNT and CDR2 YENEEA. The DNA for the CDR3 is TGTGCCAGCAGCCCCATTTCCCTCGGGACTGAAGCTTTCTTT. Amino acids: CASSPISLGTEAFF.

The genes are TRBV21-1 and TRBJ1-4. TRBV21-1 is a pseudogene locus. CDR3 length: 15 residues. CDR3 amino acids: CASSKDPRAVEKLFF. Written as DNA, the CDR3 is TGTGCCAGCAGCAAGGACCCGAGGGCAGTTGAAAAACTGTTTTTT.